This T cell receptor beta chain emerged from a study of blood T cells in healthy people across ages. With V trimmed by 4 bases and J by 7 bases, 6 bases remained unmatched. This CDR3 comprises 14 residues. In germline, CDR1 is SGHRS, CDR2 YFSETQ. Together with a sample-barcoded 5' primer, a J-beta primer mix was included in a second PCR lasting about 6 to 11 cycles. Every molecule of cDNA carried a tag from a template-switch adaptor with 12 random nucleotides. TCRdb redid the calling of the 5' RACE reads with MiXCR, one entry per CDR3 protein. The data contain 780,000 or so distinct CDR3 sequences, roughly 53% of them singletons.

This chain joins TRBV5-1 and TRBJ2-1; 9 nucleotides agree with TRBD1. The specimen was blood. This receptor was identified in a man older than 75 in good health. CDR3 amino acids: CASSPADRGNEQFF. CDR3 coding DNA: TGCGCCAGCAGCCCGGCGGACAGGGGAAATGAGCAGTTCTTC.